These 29 T cell receptor beta chains originate from one sample sequenced in a study of graft-versus-host responses after intestinal transplantation. The method was immunoSEQ multiplex PCR; TCRdb's version includes in-frame clones alone and lacks a portion of them. The sample has tens of thousands of clones; roughly 80% are singletons. These receptors have no known antigen. The specimen comprised unstimulated CD8+ T cells sorted from spleen or lymph node cells, sampled before intestinal transplant. These receptor sequences come from a human donor who received an intestinal transplant.

This chain links TRBV10-3 with TRBJ2-5; TRBD1 aligns across 9 bases. The trim removed 10 bases at V and 5 bases at J, leaving 20 bases unmatched. Germline-derived CDR1 and CDR2 are ENHRY and SYGVKD. The CDR3 is 17 amino acids. The CDR3 DNA reads as TGTGCCACCTATGGGGCCCAAAACAGGGGGCGCGATGAGACCCAGTACTTC. Translated: CATYGAQNRGRDETQYF.

The chain carries TRBV5-6 and TRBJ2-3; perhaps TRBD2 as D (6 bases). This CDR3 region has 16 residues. The germline V and J ends were trimmed by 2 bases and 0 bases, with 13 bases remaining between them. Looked up from germline, CDR1 is SGHDT and CDR2 is YYEEEE. The CDR3 loop reads CASSLSERGSTDTQYF. The CDR3 DNA reads as TGTGCCAGCAGCTTAAGTGAACGGGGGAGCACAGATACGCAGTATTTT.

The V and J genes are TRBV7-9 and TRBJ2-5, with TRBD2 matching over 10 bases. V was clipped by 3 bases and J by 3 bases; unmatched bases: 1. This CDR3 spans 14 amino acids. Germline loops: CDR1 SEHNR, CDR2 FQNEAQ (reference sequence). CDR3 sequence reads: CASSFLAGEETQYF. CDR3 sequence (DNA): TGTGCCAGCAGCTTCCTAGCGGGGGAAGAGACCCAGTACTTC.

Worth noting for this clone: Germline and junction disagree at one end, which may indicate a read error. The chain links TRBV9 to TRBJ2-5; the match to TRBD2 covers 9 bases. The CDR3 runs 12 residues. Looked up from germline, CDR1 is SGDLS and CDR2 is YYNGEE. Here the CDR3 reads CASSAPGLAMDF. CDR3 coding DNA: TGTGCCAGCAGCGCCCCGGGACTAGCCATGGACTTC.

The rearrangement joins TRBV4-1 to TRBJ2-2, with 12 nucleotides matching TRBD2. The V and J ends lost 7 bases and 4 bases, in that order; junction bases with no gene match: 7. CDR1 is MGHRA, CDR2 YSYEKL, per germline. CDR3 size: 16 residues. CDR3 in amino acids: CASKPSGGAVTGELFF. CDR3 coding DNA: TGCGCCAGCAAACCTAGCGGGGGGGCGGTCACCGGGGAGCTGTTTTTT.

The gene calls are TRBV10-3 and TRBJ2-1; tentative D call: TRBD2 (6 bases). The V and J ends lost 0 bases and 4 bases respectively, with 7 bases between them. Germline loops: CDR1 ENHRY, CDR2 SYGVKD. This CDR3 has 14 residues. CDR3 DNA sequence: TGTGCCATCAGTGAGTCCGGGACTTACAATGAGCAGTTCTTC. Amino acids: CAISESGTYNEQFF.

The CDR3 here is CAWEGLSSSYEQYF. As DNA, the CDR3 is TGTGCCTGGGAGGGACTTTCGAGCTCCTACGAGCAGTACTTC. The chain links TRBV30 to TRBJ2-7; tentatively, D is TRBD2 (6 bases). V lost 5 bases and J lost 0, with 14 bases in between. Germline V gives CDR1 GTSNPN, CDR2 SVGIG (reference sequence). The CDR3 has 14 amino acids.

This sequence joins TRBV10-3 and TRBJ2-1; tentative D call: TRBD1 (6 bases). This CDR3 is 16 amino acids long. Germline lookup yields CDR1 ENHRY and CDR2 SYGVKD. The V end was cut by 5 bases, the J end by 0 bases, with 14 bases between. CDR3 residues: CAISLTGSYSYNEQFF. The CDR3 nucleotides are TGTGCCATCAGTCTGACAGGTTCTTACTCCTACAATGAGCAGTTCTTC.

V usage is TRBV27 and J usage is TRBJ2-5; 8 bases map to TRBD2. The CDR3 length is 14 residues. Germline V gene sequence: CDR1 MNHEY, CDR2 SMNVEV (reference sequence). Trimming cost V 7 bases and J 5 bases; bases outside gene matches: 9. In nucleotides, the CDR3 is TGTGCCAGCACCCGGGGGGGTTCCAGGGAGACCCAGTACTTC. It encodes CASTRGGSRETQYF.

V and J are TRBV9 and TRBJ2-1; the D gene is possibly TRBD1 (5 bases). The CDR3 is 14 amino acids. V gave up 0 bases and J gave up 1 base, with 5 bases separating them. CDR1 is SGDLS and CDR2 is YYNGEE in the germline V gene. The CDR3 nucleotides read TGTGCCAGCAGCGTAGAGGGGTCCTACAATGAGCAGTTCTTC. Translation: CASSVEGSYNEQFF.

The J gene is TRBJ2-5, the V gene TRBV6-6; unclear D gene. Germline V gene sequence: CDR1 MNHNY, CDR2 SVGAGI (reference sequence). The CDR3 sequence is 15 residues long. Trimming removed 0 bases at V and 5 bases at J, with 13 bases between. CDR3 in amino acids: CASSYSIQRDETQYF. The CDR3 bases are TGTGCCAGCAGTTACTCGATTCAGCGTGATGAGACCCAGTACTTC.

The gene calls are TRBV19 and TRBJ1-1; perhaps TRBD1 as D (5 bases). V was shortened by 3 bases and J by 0 bases, with 23 bases between the two germline ends. Per germline, CDR1 LNHDA and CDR2 SQIVND (reference sequence). This CDR3 is 19 amino acids long. The CDR3 DNA sequence: TGTGCCAGTAGTATGAACCCATTGACAAGGGGCCTCATGAACACTGAAGCTTTCTTT. Its translation is CASSMNPLTRGLMNTEAFF.

In its sample, this clone was seen once. The chain carries TRBV27 and TRBJ2-1; 7 bases fit TRBD1. Germline V gene sequence: CDR1 MNHEY, CDR2 SMNVEV (reference sequence). The CDR3 has 14 residues. J was trimmed by 8 bases and V by 4 bases; bases with no gene match: 8. Here the CDR3 DNA reads TGTGCCAGCAGTTGGACAGGATCCCGACATGAGCAGTTCTTC. This codes for CASSWTGSRHEQFF.

This clone came up once. The chain uses TRBV13 and TRBJ1-2, with TRBD1 matching 9 bases. CDR1 is PRHDT, CDR2 FYEKMQ, per germline (reference sequence). V was clipped by 4 bases and J by 8 bases; unmatched bases: 14. The CDR3 covers 16 residues. This CDR3 reads CASSSSLTRTGEGYTF. The CDR3 DNA sequence: TGTGCCAGCAGCTCATCCCTTACGCGGACAGGGGAAGGCTACACCTTC.

V usage is TRBV5-1 and J usage is TRBJ1-4, with 10 bases fitting TRBD1. The V gene's germline CDR1 is SGHRS and CDR2 YFSETQ. The V gene end was trimmed by 5 bases and the J gene end by 5 bases; junction bases not matched to a gene: 6. CDR3 length equals 15 residues. In DNA form, the CDR3 reads TGCGCCAGCAGGGCGGGGACAGGGGAAAATGAAAAACTGTTTTTT. It is translated as CASRAGTGENEKLFF.

The V call is TRBV7-2, the J call TRBJ2-7; 8 bases are a match to TRBD2. In germline, CDR1 is SGHTA, CDR2 FQGNSA. V gave up 0 bases and J gave up 2 bases; unmatched junction bases: 6. This CDR3 is built from 16 residues. As DNA, the CDR3 is TGTGCCAGCAGCTTAGCCCTAGCGGGTTACCCCTACGAGCAGTACTTC. The encoded protein is CASSLALAGYPYEQYF.

CDR3 loop: CASSELYFWSSYNEQFF. As DNA, the CDR3 is TGTGCCAGCAGTGAACTATACTTCTGGAGCTCCTACAATGAGCAGTTCTTC. The J gene is TRBJ2-1, the V gene TRBV6-1; D not certain. Trimming left V 2 bases short and J 0 bases short, with 14 bases between. Looked up from germline, CDR1 is MNHNS and CDR2 is SASEGT. The CDR3 covers 17 residues.

The J gene is TRBJ1-5, the V gene TRBV6-6; possible D gene TRBD1, 6 bases. CDR3 length: 15 amino acids. CDR1 is MNHNY, CDR2 SVGAGI, per germline (reference sequence). V lost 0 bases to trimming and J lost 6 bases, with 12 bases between them. The CDR3 nucleotides are TGTGCCAGCAGTTACTCGGGAGGGGGGCCTCAGCCCCAGCATTTT. It encodes CASSYSGGGPQPQHF.

This chain connects TRBV7-8 to TRBJ2-7; D is ambiguous. The CDR3 consists of 15 residues. V was shortened by 0 bases and J by 2 bases, with 11 bases between the two germline ends. Germline V gene sequence: CDR1 SGHVS, CDR2 FQNEAQ. The CDR3: CASSLAVGPAYEQYF. In DNA form, the CDR3 reads TGTGCCAGCAGCTTAGCTGTTGGCCCCGCCTACGAGCAGTACTTC.

J is TRBJ2-3 and V is TRBV10-3; 7 positions agree with TRBD2. CDR1 ENHRY and CDR2 SYGVKD come from the germline V gene. Losses at the gene ends were 6 bases for V and 0 bases for J; bases not matched to a gene: 3. This CDR3 contains 14 residues. CDR3 nucleotide sequence: TGTGCCATCAGGGGAGCGGGGAGCACAGATACGCAGTATTTT. It codes for CAIRGAGSTDTQYF.

The V and J genes are TRBV9 and TRBJ1-1; D is unclear. Trimming pared 4 bases from V and 5 bases from J, leaving 12 bases between. Germline CDR1 SGDLS, CDR2 YYNGEE. The CDR3 is 13 residues long. CDR3 loop: CASSSVGGTEAFF. CDR3 sequence (DNA): TGTGCCAGCAGCAGCGTCGGTGGGACTGAAGCTTTCTTT.

The CDR3: CASSQDRGAGELFF. Written as DNA, the CDR3 is TGCGCCAGCAGCCAGGACAGGGGAGCAGGGGAGCTGTTTTTT. The chain links TRBV5-1 to TRBJ2-2; 9 nucleotides match TRBD1. The CDR3 spans 14 residues. V dropped 4 bases and J dropped 8; count of bases not matched to a gene: 6. Germline values: CDR1 SGHRS, CDR2 YFSETQ.

A word on this clone: At one of its ends the junction is not consistent with the germline gene, which may arise from a read error. The chain recombines TRBV27 with TRBJ1-3; possibly TRBD1 for D (5 bases). This CDR3 is 9 amino acids long. Germline CDR1 is MNHEY and CDR2 is SMNVEV (reference sequence). The CDR3 region is CASSLDNVF. The CDR3 DNA reads as TGTGCCAGCAGTTTGGACAACGTTTTT.

This chain uses TRBV28 with TRBJ2-3; 12 nucleotides agree with TRBD2. Germline assignment: CDR1 MDHEN and CDR2 SYDVKM. The V gene end was trimmed by 4 bases and the J gene end by 3 bases; junction bases not matched to a gene: 8. This CDR3 has 17 amino acids. CDR3 nucleotides: TGTGCCAGCAGTTCCCGACTAGCGGGAGATGGTACAGATACGCAGTATTTT. Amino acids: CASSSRLAGDGTDTQYF.

The chain has TRBV28 and TRBJ2-2; D might be TRBD1 (5 bases). The germline CDR1 and CDR2 sequences are MDHEN and SYDVKM. The CDR3 contains 14 residues. Deletions cut 5 bases from V and 3 bases from J, with 10 bases between. The DNA of the CDR3 is TGTGCCAGCAGTCCCCAACAGGACACCGGGGAGCTGTTTTTT. Residues: CASSPQQDTGELFF.

The V and J genes are TRBV7-6 and TRBJ2-2, with D hard to call. The germline V gene encodes CDR1 SGHVS and CDR2 FNYEAQ. V lost 0 bases to trimming and J lost 5 bases, with 7 bases between them. CDR3 length: 14 residues. DNA for the CDR3: TGTGCCAGCAGCTTAGCGCGACAAACCGGGGAGCTGTTTTTT. Its protein is CASSLARQTGELFF.

The chain joins TRBV28 to TRBJ2-5, with D maybe TRBD1 (6 bases). Deletions cut 2 bases from V and 0 bases from J, with 13 bases between. Germline V gene lookup returns CDR1 MDHEN and CDR2 SYDVKM. The CDR3 is 16 amino acids. CDR3 sequence reads: CASSLSLEGDQETQYF. In DNA form, the CDR3 reads TGTGCCAGCAGTTTAAGCCTAGAGGGGGACCAAGAGACCCAGTACTTC. The full variable domain, in which reference TRBV28 and TRBJ2-5 provide the parts outside the CDR3, is DVKVTQSSRYLVKRTGEKVFLECVQDMDHENMFWYRQDPGLGLRLIYFSYDVKMKEKGDIPEGYSVSREKKERFSLILESASTNQTSMYLCASSLSLEGDQETQYFGPGTRLLVL.

The gene calls are TRBV2 and TRBJ1-1; D not resolved. Germline lookup yields CDR1 SNHLY and CDR2 FYNNEI. The germline V and J ends were trimmed by 0 bases and 1 base, with 6 bases remaining between them. The CDR3 is 14 residues long. CDR3 region: CASSEASGNTEAFF. As DNA, the CDR3 is TGTGCCAGCAGTGAAGCATCCGGGAACACTGAAGCTTTCTTT.

The chain couples TRBV7-8 to TRBJ2-1, with 12 bases aligning to TRBD2. This CDR3 has 15 residues. Germline V gene data show CDR1 as SGHVS and CDR2 as FQNEAQ. Trimming took 6 bases from V and 4 from J; bases not matched to a gene: 4. CDR3 protein: CASRLLAGGYNEQFF. CDR3 bases: TGTGCCAGCAGACTACTAGCGGGGGGATACAATGAGCAGTTCTTC. Full variable domain (missing parts from reference TRBV7-8 and TRBJ2-1): GAGVSQSPRYKVAKRGQDVALRCDPISGHVSLFWYQQALGQGPEFLTYFQNEAQLDKSGLPSDRFFAERPEGSVSTLKIQRTQQEDSAVYLCASRLLAGGYNEQFFGPGTRLTVL.